This T cell receptor (beta chain) was recorded in a study of post-analysis software for immune sequencing data. Whole-study context: Relapsing-remitting, secondary progressive and progressive-relapsing courses of multiple sclerosis were included.

cDNA libraries of TCR beta carried unique molecular identifiers. Roughly 500,000 cDNA molecules were obtained from roughly 0.93 to 9.6 million T cells. TCRdb fed the PCR reads into MiXCR, producing one record per CDR3 protein. Of approximately 690,000 distinct CDR3 sequences in the sample, roughly three fifths were seen once. CDR1 SSHAT and CDR2 FNYEAQ come from the germline V gene (reference sequence). The length of the CDR3 is 16 residues. V trimming: 1 base; J trimming: 7 bases; junction bases outside the gene matches: 10. A word on this clonotype: The antigen remains unidentified.

Study-wide points: Co-batched samples clustered tightly together by F measure. When compared against controls, multiple sclerosis patients showed significantly lower normalized Chao1 diversity. Higher frequency in patients than in controls was seen for roughly five TRBV segments, with TRBV5-6, TRBV5-1 and TRBV20-1 among them.

This receptor was taken from a girl aged 2 to 9 with multiple sclerosis. The sample consisted of blood. The genes are TRBV7-7 and TRBJ1-2; TRBD1 agrees at 9 bases. The CDR3 is CASSLEGQGTVGGYTF. The CDR3 coding sequence is TGTGCCAGCAGCTTAGAGGGACAGGGAACTGTCGGTGGCTACACCTTC.